This TCR beta chain stems from a study of OX40 agonist ivuxolimab in advanced cancers. At the level of the study: Every 2 weeks, patients got intravenous ivuxolimab at one of six dose levels (0.01-10 mg/kg). The study's findings and limits: Several nonresponders also turned out to have low normalized T-cell clonal expansion. Expanded peripheral T cells had an undetermined antigen specificity.

In the case of this clone: Its antigen is as yet unknown.

Patients with autoimmune history or systemic immunosuppression were excluded. The germline V and J ends were trimmed by 2 bases and 3 bases, with 18 bases remaining between them. The CDR3 consists of 16 residues. Germline values: CDR1 SGDLS, CDR2 YYNGEE. Sequencing used immunoSEQ multiplex PCR; TCRdb keeps in-frame clones, though not all of them. The table lists over 30,000 clones, nearly 85% of them singletons. This TCR was recovered from an adult with an advanced solid tumor such as melanoma, head and neck, liver or kidney cancer. V and J are TRBV9 and TRBJ2-7; D might be TRBD1 or TRBD2, each matching 5 bases. Sequenced material: CD4+ or CD8+ T cells sorted from blood, taken in a trial of the OX40 agonist ivuxolimab. The CDR3 sequence: CASSVRGERDRYEQYF. The CDR3 region has the DNA TGTGCCAGCAGCGTGAGGGGCGAGAGGGATCGCTACGAGCAGTACTTC.